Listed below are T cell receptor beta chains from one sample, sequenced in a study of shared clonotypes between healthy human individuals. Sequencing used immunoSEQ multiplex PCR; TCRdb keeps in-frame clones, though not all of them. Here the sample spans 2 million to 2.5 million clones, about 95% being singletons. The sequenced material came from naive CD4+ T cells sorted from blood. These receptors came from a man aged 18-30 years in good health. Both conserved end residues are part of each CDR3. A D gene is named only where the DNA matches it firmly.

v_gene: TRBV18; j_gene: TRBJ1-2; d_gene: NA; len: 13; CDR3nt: TGTGCCAGCTCACCCGAGGGTAACTATGGCTACACCTTC; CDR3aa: CASSPEGNYGYTF
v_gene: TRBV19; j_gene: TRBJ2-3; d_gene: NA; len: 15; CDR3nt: TGTGCCAGTAGCAGTGGGCCAGCCGGTACAGATACGCAGTATTTT; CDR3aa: CASSSGPAGTDTQYF
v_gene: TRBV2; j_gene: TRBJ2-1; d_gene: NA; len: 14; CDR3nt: TGTGCCAGCAGTGAAGAGGGTGTCTACAATGAGCAGTTCTTC; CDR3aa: CASSEEGVYNEQFF
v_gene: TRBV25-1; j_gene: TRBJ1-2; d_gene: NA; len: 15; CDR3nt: TGTGCCAGCAGTTTCGGACAGAATTTAAACTATGGCTACACCTTC; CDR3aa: CASSFGQNLNYGYTF
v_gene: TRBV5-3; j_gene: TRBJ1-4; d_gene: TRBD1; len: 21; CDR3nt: TGTGCCAGAAGCTTGGTTCGACCGGGACAGGGGGCGATGGCAACTAATGAAAAACTGTTTTTT; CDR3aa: CARSLVRPGQGAMATNEKLFF
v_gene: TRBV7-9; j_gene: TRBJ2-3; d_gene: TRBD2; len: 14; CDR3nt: TGTGCCAGCAGACGACTAGCGGGCACAGATACGCAGTATTTT; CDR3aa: CASRRLAGTDTQYF
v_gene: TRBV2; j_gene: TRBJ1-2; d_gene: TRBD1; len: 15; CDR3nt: TGTGCCAGCAGAGCAGCCGGGACAGGGGACTATGGCTACACCTTC; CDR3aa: CASRAAGTGDYGYTF
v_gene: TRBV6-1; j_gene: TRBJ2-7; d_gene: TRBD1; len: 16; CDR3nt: TGTGCCAGCAGTGAAGCTAATACAGGGGGAGGATACGAGCAGTACTTC; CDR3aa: CASSEANTGGGYEQYF
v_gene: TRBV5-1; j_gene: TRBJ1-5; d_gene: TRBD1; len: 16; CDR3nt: TGCGCCAGCAGCTTGGACGGACAGGGGGTCAATCAGCCCCAGCATTTT; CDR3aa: CASSLDGQGVNQPQHF
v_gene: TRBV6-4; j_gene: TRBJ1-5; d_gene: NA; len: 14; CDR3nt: TGTGCCAGCAGTCAAGACAGGAGCAATCAGCCCCAGCATTTT; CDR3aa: CASSQDRSNQPQHF
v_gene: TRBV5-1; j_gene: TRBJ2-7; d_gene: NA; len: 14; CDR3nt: TGCGCCAGCAGCTTGGAACAGGGTCCATACGAGCAGTACTTC; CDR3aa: CASSLEQGPYEQYF
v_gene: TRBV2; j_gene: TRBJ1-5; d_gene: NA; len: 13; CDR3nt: TGTGCCAGCATTCGGGAGGGCAATCAGCCCCAGCATTTT; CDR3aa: CASIREGNQPQHF